Each of the 20 T cell receptor beta chains below was sequenced from the same sample in a study of cytomegalovirus exposure and HLA in healthy donors. PCR employed 60 Vbeta and 13 Jbeta primers. Only in-frame clones appear in the TCRdb table, and some are missing; sequencing was by immunoSEQ multiplex PCR. This repertoire shows roughly 93,000 clones, over 70% found once; its top ten account for roughly 9.7%. The sequencing sample was made of PBMCs. Every receptor here comes from a man younger than 35 in good health and CMV-seropositive.

The chain recombines TRBV10-2 with TRBJ1-6; tentatively, D is TRBD1 (6 bases). This CDR3 region has 18 residues. V dropped 3 bases and J dropped 0 bases, with 15 bases sitting between them. Germline V gene sequence: CDR1 WSHSY, CDR2 SAAADI. This CDR3 is CASSDEGDLFSYNSPLHF. For the CDR3, the DNA is TGCGCCAGCAGTGACGAGGGGGACCTATTCTCCTATAATTCACCCCTCCACTTT.

The chain combines TRBV30 with TRBJ1-1, with 8 bases fitting TRBD1. CDR1 and CDR2 from the germline V gene are GTSNPN and SVGIG (reference sequence). CDR3 length equals 15 residues. The J segment lost 0 bases and the V segment lost 4 bases, leaving 7 bases of the junction unmatched. CDR3 bases: TGTGCCTGGATATCCCGACAGGGGATGAACACTGAAGCTTTCTTT. This gives the protein CAWISRQGMNTEAFF.

The rearrangement uses TRBV9 and TRBJ1-3; 8 bases fit TRBD1. The germline V gene has CDR1 SGDLS and CDR2 YYNGEE. Trimming cost V 3 bases and J 0 bases; bases outside gene matches: 5. The CDR3 runs to 16 residues. The CDR3 DNA follows: TGTGCCAGCAGCGAACGACAGGGGAGCTCTGGAAACACCATATATTTT. This encodes CASSERQGSSGNTIYF.

This clone has a single count. The genes are TRBV12-2 and TRBJ2-3; the DNA was not used to check the table's D call, TRBD1. TRBV12-2 counts as a pseudogene. The length of the CDR3 is 16 residues. CDR3 sequence: CASRLVPNRGTDTQYF. CDR3 in DNA: TGTGCAAGTCGCTTAGTTCCCAACAGGGGCACAGATACGCAGTATTTT.

A few counts support this clone. The rearrangement uses TRBV13 and TRBJ2-1; TRBD2 agrees at 10 bases. CDR1 is PRHDT, CDR2 FYEKMQ, per germline (reference sequence). The CDR3 covers 16 residues. Losses at the gene ends were 5 bases for V and 2 bases for J; bases not matched to a gene: 6. The CDR3 is CASSPYSGGPYNEQFF. The CDR3 nucleotides are TGTGCCAGCAGCCCGTATAGCGGGGGGCCCTACAATGAGCAGTTCTTC.

This chain connects TRBV5-1 to TRBJ1-1, with D maybe TRBD1 (5 bases). This CDR3 has 14 residues. Germline V gene lookup returns CDR1 SGHRS and CDR2 YFSETQ. V was cut by 3 bases and J by 2 bases, with 11 bases left in between. The chain's CDR3 is CASSSQGGNTEAFF. Here the CDR3 DNA reads TGCGCCAGCAGCTCGCAGGGTGGTAACACTGAAGCTTTCTTT.

CDR3 coding DNA: TGTGCCTGGGCTTGGCGGCAGGGCCCACGTAATGGCTACACCTTC. This encodes CAWAWRQGPRNGYTF. The chain links TRBV30 to TRBJ1-2; D is possibly TRBD1 (5 bases). Trimming pared 5 bases from V and 6 bases from J, leaving 22 bases between. The CDR3 is 15 amino acids. Germline CDR1 reads GTSNPN; CDR2 reads SVGIG (reference sequence).

The chain has TRBV7-7 and TRBJ2-5, with 7 bases lining up with TRBD1. The CDR3 runs 18 residues. V shed 5 bases and J 4 bases; nucleotides not matched to a gene: 19. Per the germline V gene, CDR1 is SSHAT and CDR2 is FNYEAQ (reference sequence). The CDR3 loop reads CASSTGAAHGKRRETQYF. The CDR3 DNA reads as TGTGCCAGCAGCACAGGGGCCGCCCATGGAAAGAGGCGAGAGACCCAGTACTTC.

The chain employs TRBV5-6 and TRBJ2-5; D gene uncertain. Trimming pared 4 bases from V and 1 base from J, leaving 8 bases between. There are 13 residues in the CDR3. CDR1 SGHDT and CDR2 YYEEEE come from the germline V gene. This chain's CDR3 is CASSRQIQETQYF. CDR3 coding DNA: TGTGCCAGCAGCCGACAAATCCAAGAGACCCAGTACTTC.

The sample holds a few counts of this clone. The chain is built from TRBV19 and TRBJ1-5; D gene uncertain. V shed 5 bases and J shed 4 bases, with 6 bases lying between them. Germline CDR1 LNHDA, CDR2 SQIVND (reference sequence). The CDR3 has 12 amino acids. CDR3 nucleotide sequence: TGTGCCAGTAGTTACCGGAATCAGCCCCAGCATTTT. Residues: CASSYRNQPQHF.

The genes are TRBV6-1 and TRBJ2-7; TRBD1 is a possible D gene (6 bases). The CDR3 sequence is 14 residues long. Germline V gene sequence: CDR1 MNHNS, CDR2 SASEGT. V was cut by 8 bases and J by 1 base, with 15 bases left in between. The CDR3 region has the DNA TGTGCCAGCGAGTTGGTTCAGGGGTCCTACGAGCAGTACTTC. It yields the protein CASELVQGSYEQYF.

V gene TRBV4-1 combines with J gene TRBJ1-2; TRBD1 matches at 7 bases. The ends lost 3 bases at V and 4 bases at J; junction bases unmatched: 11. From germline, CDR1 is MGHRA and CDR2 YSYEKL. CDR3 length equals 16 residues. The CDR3 DNA is TGCGCCAGCAGCCAGCCTGGCGTAGGGGGCGGCTATGGCTACACCTTC. The encoded protein is CASSQPGVGGGYGYTF.

This clone has more than one count but fewer than ten. The chain is built from TRBV5-1 and TRBJ2-7, with 10 bases aligning to TRBD1. V was pared by 6 bases and J by 3 bases, with 6 bases of the junction left unmatched. CDR3 length equals 14 residues. Germline V gives CDR1 SGHRS, CDR2 YFSETQ. The CDR3 spells CASTSGTGDYEQYF. The CDR3 coding sequence is TGCGCCAGCACCTCCGGGACAGGGGACTACGAGCAGTACTTC. Looking up the rest from reference TRBV5-1 and TRBJ2-7 gives the full variable domain: KAGVTQTPRYLIKTRGQQVTLSCSPISGHRSVSWYQQTPGQGLQFLFEYFSETQRNKGNFPGRFSGRQFSNSRSEMNVSTLELGDSALYLCASTSGTGDYEQYFGPGTRLTVT.

About this clone itself: The same CDR3 is also encoded by other DNA sequences in this sample. This sequence joins TRBV4-2 and TRBJ1-5; D is ambiguous. From germline, CDR1 is LGHNA and CDR2 YNFKEQ. V dropped 0 bases and J dropped 5 bases, with 5 bases sitting between them. The CDR3 extends over 13 amino acids. CDR3 amino acids: CASSQEPDQPQHF. CDR3 DNA: TGTGCCAGCAGCCAAGAACCGGATCAGCCCCAGCATTTT.

The chain uses TRBV18 and TRBJ2-7; 7 bases agree with TRBD1. With 4 bases clipped from V and 1 base from J, the junction kept 10 bases outside the gene matches. CDR3 length: 16 amino acids. Germline CDR1 is KGHSH and CDR2 is LQKENI. The CDR3 sequence: CASSRSGTEISYEQYF. The CDR3 nucleotides are TGTGCCAGCTCACGATCCGGGACAGAAATTTCCTACGAGCAGTACTTC.

This clone is a singleton in its sample. The chain carries TRBV6-1 and TRBJ2-2, with D possibly TRBD2 on 5 matching bases. V lost 3 bases and J 5 bases, leaving 10 bases between the germline ends. The germline gives CDR1 MNHNS, CDR2 SASEGT. This CDR3 comprises 14 residues. This chain's CDR3 is CASSEVTRTGELFF. DNA of the CDR3: TGTGCCAGCAGTGAGGTTACTAGAACCGGGGAGCTGTTTTTT.

J is TRBJ1-3 and V is TRBV5-6; TRBD1 aligns across 7 bases. The CDR3 has 15 residues. V gave up 4 bases and J gave up 0 bases; unmatched junction bases: 4. In germline, CDR1 is SGHDT, CDR2 YYEEEE. The CDR3 DNA is TGTGCCAGCAGCCTGGGGACAGTCTCTGGAAACACCATATATTTT. Its translation: CASSLGTVSGNTIYF.

V usage is TRBV10-2 and J usage is TRBJ1-3; TRBD1 is a possible D gene (6 bases). CDR3 length equals 16 residues. Germline CDR1 WSHSY, CDR2 SAAADI. The V end was cut by 6 bases, the J end by 0 bases, with 15 bases between. This CDR3 is CASRNTGISSGNTIYF. In nucleotides, the CDR3 is TGCGCCAGCAGAAACACAGGGATTAGCTCTGGAAACACCATATATTTT.

The chain employs TRBV28 and TRBJ1-2, with 8 bases identical to TRBD1. The CDR3 consists of 14 residues. V gave up 5 bases and J gave up 6 bases; unmatched junction bases: 8. CDR1 and CDR2 from the germline V gene are MDHEN and SYDVKM. CDR3 bases: TGTGCCAGCAGTCCCACCGGGACAGGCAATGGCTACACCTTC. Translating gives CASSPTGTGNGYTF.

This chain connects TRBV28 to TRBJ2-1, with D possibly TRBD2 on 5 matching bases. Germline CDR1 MDHEN, CDR2 SYDVKM. The CDR3 is made up of 15 amino acids. V shed 3 bases and J shed 4 bases, with 13 bases lying between them. The CDR3 loop reads CASSLARGPYNEQFF. The CDR3 nucleotides read TGTGCCAGCAGTTTGGCCCGCGGGCCGTACAATGAGCAGTTCTTC.